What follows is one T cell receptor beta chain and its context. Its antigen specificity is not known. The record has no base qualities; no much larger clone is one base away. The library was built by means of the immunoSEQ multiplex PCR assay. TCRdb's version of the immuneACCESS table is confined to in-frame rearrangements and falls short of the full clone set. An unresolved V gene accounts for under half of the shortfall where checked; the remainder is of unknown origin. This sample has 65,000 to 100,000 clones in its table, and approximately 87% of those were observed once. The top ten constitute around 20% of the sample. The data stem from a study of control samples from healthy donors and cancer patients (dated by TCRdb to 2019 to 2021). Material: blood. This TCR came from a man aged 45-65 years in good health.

DNA sequence: TGTGCCAGCAGTTCGCCAATCGCCCCGGTGACCCAGTACTTC. The encoded protein is CASSSPIAPVTQYF. The chain couples TRBV6-5 to TRBJ2-5; the D gene remains uncertain. The CDR3 covers 14 residues, taking in both the cysteine and the phenylalanine. The kept DNA is CDR3 alone, 42 bases in frame from the first base. CDR1 and CDR2, per the germline V gene, are MNHEY and SVGAGI. The trim is 4 bases for V and 7 bases for J, with a gap of 16 bases between the germline ends.